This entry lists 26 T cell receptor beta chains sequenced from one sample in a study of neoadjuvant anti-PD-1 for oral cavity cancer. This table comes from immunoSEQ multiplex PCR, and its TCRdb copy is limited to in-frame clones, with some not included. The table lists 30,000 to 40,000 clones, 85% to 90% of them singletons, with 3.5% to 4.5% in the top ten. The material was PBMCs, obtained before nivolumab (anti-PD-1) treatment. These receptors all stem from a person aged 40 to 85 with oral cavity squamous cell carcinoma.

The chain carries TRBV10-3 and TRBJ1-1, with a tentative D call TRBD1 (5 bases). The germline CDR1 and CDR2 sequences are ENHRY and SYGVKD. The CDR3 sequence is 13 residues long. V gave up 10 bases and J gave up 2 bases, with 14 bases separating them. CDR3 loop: CATDPGLNTEAFF. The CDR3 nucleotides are TGTGCCACCGACCCGGGACTCAACACTGAAGCTTTCTTT.

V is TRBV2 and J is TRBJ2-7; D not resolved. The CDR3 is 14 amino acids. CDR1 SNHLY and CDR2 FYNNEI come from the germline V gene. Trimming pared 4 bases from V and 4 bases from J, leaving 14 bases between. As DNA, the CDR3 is TGTGCCAGCAGTGTAGGGCGGAGCCAATACGAGCAGTACTTC. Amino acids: CASSVGRSQYEQYF.

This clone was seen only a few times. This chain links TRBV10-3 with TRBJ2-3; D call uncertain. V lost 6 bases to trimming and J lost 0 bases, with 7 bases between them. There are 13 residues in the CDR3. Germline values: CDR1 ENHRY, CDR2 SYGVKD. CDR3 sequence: CAIRVLSTDTQYF. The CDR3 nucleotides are TGTGCCATCAGAGTGTTGAGCACAGATACGCAGTATTTT.

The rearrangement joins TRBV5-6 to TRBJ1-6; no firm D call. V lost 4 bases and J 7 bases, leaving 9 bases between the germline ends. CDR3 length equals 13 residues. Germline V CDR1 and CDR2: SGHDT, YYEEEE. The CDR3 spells CASSQVANSPLHF. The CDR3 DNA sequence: TGTGCCAGCAGCCAGGTAGCGAATTCACCCCTCCACTTT.

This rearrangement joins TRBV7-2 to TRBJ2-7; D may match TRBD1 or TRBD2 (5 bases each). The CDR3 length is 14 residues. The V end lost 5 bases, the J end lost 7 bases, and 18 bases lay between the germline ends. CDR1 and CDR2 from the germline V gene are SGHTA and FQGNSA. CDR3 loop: CASSPLGALGEQYF. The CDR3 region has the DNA TGTGCCAGCAGCCCGCTCGGGGCTTTGGGGGAGCAGTACTTC.

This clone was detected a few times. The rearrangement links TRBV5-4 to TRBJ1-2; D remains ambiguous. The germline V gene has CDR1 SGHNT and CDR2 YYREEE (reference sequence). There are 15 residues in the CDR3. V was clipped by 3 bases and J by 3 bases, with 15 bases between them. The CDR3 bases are TGTGCCAGCAGCTGGGCGCGTGGCAGGTACTATGGCTACACCTTC. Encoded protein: CASSWARGRYYGYTF.

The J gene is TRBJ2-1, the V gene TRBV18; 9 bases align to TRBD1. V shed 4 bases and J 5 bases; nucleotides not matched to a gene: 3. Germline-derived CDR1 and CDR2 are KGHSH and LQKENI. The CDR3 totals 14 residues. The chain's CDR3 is CASSQGQGHNEQFF. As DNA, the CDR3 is TGTGCCAGCTCACAGGGACAGGGCCACAATGAGCAGTTCTTC.

The chain's CDR3 is CASRAGTGDGEQFF. The CDR3 nucleotides are TGTGCCAGCAGAGCCGGGACAGGGGACGGTGAGCAGTTCTTC. This chain links TRBV6-5 with TRBJ2-1, with TRBD1 identical over 10 bases. This CDR3 comprises 14 residues. Germline CDR1 and CDR2: MNHEY and SVGAGI. Trimming removed 6 bases from V and 9 bases from J; junction bases left unmatched: 8.

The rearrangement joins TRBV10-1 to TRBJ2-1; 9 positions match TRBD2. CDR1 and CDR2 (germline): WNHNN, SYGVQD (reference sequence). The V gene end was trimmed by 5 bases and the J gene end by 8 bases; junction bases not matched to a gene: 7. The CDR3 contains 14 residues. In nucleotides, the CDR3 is TGCGCCAGCAGTTCTAGCGGGGTGATAGATGAGCAGTTCTTC. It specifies CASSSSGVIDEQFF.

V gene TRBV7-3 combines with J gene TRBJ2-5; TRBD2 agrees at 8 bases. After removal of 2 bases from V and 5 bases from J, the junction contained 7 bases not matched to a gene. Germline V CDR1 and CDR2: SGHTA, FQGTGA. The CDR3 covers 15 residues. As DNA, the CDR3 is TGTGCCAGCAGCTTAGACGGGGGGGCAGGCGAGACCCAGTACTTC. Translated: CASSLDGGAGETQYF. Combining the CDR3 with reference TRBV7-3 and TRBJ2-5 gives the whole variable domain GAGVSQTPSNKVTEKGKYVELRCDPISGHTALYWYRQSLGQGPEFLIYFQGTGAADDSGLPNDRFFAVRPEGSVSTLKIQRTERGDSAVYLCASSLDGGAGETQYFGPGTRLLVL.

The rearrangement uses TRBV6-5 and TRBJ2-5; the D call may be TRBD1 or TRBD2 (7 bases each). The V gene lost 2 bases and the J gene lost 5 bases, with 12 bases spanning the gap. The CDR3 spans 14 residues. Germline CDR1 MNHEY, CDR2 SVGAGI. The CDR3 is CASSYGQGGETQYF. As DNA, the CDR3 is TGTGCCAGCAGTTACGGGCAGGGGGGGGAGACCCAGTACTTC.

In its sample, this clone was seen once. This CDR3 reads CASSVGQQRYSGANVLTF. The CDR3 region has the DNA TGTGCCAGCAGCGTCGGTCAACAGAGATACTCTGGGGCCAACGTCCTGACTTTC. The chain joins TRBV9 to TRBJ2-6, with D unresolved. Germline CDR1 SGDLS, CDR2 YYNGEE. The CDR3 covers 18 residues. Between the trimmed V and J ends, which lost 2 bases and 0 bases, there was a span of 15 bases.

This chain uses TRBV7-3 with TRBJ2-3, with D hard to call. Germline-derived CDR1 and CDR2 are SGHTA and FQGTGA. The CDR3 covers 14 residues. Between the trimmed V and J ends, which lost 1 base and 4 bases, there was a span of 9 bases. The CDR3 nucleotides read TGTGCCAGCAGCTTAATGCCCACCGCAGATACGCAGTATTTT. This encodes CASSLMPTADTQYF.

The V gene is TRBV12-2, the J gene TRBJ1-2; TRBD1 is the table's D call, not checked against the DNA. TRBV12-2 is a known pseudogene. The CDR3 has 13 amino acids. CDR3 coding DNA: TGTGCAAGTCGCTCCCGGTCGAACAGTGGCTACACCTTC. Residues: CASRSRSNSGYTF.

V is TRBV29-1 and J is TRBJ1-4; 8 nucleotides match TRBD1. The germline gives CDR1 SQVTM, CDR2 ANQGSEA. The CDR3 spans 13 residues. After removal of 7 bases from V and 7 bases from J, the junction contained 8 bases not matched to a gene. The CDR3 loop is CSAFDRGGEKLFF. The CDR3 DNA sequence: TGCAGCGCCTTCGACAGGGGAGGTGAAAAACTGTTTTTT.

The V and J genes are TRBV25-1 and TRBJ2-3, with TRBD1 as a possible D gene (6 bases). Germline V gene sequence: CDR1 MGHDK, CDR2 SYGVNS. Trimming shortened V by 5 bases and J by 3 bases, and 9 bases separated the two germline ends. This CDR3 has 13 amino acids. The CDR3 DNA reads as TGTGCCAGCAGTAAAGGGGGAACAGATACGCAGTATTTT. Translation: CASSKGGTDTQYF.

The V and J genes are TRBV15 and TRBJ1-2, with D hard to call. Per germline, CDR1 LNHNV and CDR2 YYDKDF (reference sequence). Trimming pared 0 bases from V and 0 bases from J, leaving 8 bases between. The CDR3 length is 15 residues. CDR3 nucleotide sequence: TGTGCCACCAGCAGAGATTTGGGAGCTAACTATGGCTACACCTTC. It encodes CATSRDLGANYGYTF.

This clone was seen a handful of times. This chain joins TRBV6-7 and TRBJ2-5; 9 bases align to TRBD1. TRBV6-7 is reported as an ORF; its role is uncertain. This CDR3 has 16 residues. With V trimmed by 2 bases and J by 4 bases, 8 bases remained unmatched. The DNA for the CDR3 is TGTGCCAGCAGTTACCTTAACAGGGGGCGCGGAGAGACCCAGTACTTC. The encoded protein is CASSYLNRGRGETQYF.

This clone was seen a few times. The DNA for the CDR3 is TGTGCCACCGAGTATTTATCAGGATCCACCGGGGAGCTGTTTTTT. Translated, it gives CATEYLSGSTGELFF. V usage is TRBV28 and J usage is TRBJ2-2; D remains ambiguous. The germline V and J ends were trimmed by 10 bases and 4 bases, with 19 bases remaining between them. CDR1 is MDHEN, CDR2 SYDVKM, per germline. This CDR3 has 15 residues. The full variable domain, rest sourced from reference TRBV28 and TRBJ2-2, is DVKVTQSSRYLVKRTGEKVFLECVQDMDHENMFWYRQDPGLGLRLIYFSYDVKMKEKGDIPEGYSVSREKKERFSLILESASTNQTSMYLCATEYLSGSTGELFFGEGSRLTVL.

The CDR3: CASSVPTRGSEAFF. The CDR3 region has the DNA TGTGCCAGTAGTGTGCCTACCAGGGGATCCGAAGCTTTCTTT. V is TRBV19 and J is TRBJ1-1; a possible D gene is TRBD1 (6 bases). The CDR3 consists of 14 residues. CDR1 LNHDA and CDR2 SQIVND come from the germline V gene (reference sequence). V was shortened by 5 bases and J by 8 bases, with 18 bases between the two germline ends.

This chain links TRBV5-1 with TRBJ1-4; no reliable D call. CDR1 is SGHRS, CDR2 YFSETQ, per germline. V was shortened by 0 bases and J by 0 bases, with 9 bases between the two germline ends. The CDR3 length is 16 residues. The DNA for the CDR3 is TGCGCCAGCAGCTTGGATGTTGGTGCAACTAATGAAAAACTGTTTTTT. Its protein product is CASSLDVGATNEKLFF.

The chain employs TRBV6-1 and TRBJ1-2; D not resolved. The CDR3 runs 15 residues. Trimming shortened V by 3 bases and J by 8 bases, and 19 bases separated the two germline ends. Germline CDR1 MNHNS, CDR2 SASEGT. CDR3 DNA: TGTGCCAGCAGTGAGCTGGCCCGGGGAAGGTTGGGCTACACCTTC. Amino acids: CASSELARGRLGYTF.

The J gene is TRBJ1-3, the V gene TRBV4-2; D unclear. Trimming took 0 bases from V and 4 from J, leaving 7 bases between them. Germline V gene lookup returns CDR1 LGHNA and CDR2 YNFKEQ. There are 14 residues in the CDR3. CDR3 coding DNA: TGTGCCAGCAGCCAAGAGCGGCACGGAAACACCATATATTTT. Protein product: CASSQERHGNTIYF.

The CDR3 sequence is CASSETAEGGYTF. The CDR3 coding sequence is TGTGCCAGCAGTGAAACGGCAGAAGGGGGCTACACCTTC. J is TRBJ1-2 and V is TRBV6-1, with D unresolved. Trimming shortened V by 2 bases and J by 8 bases, and 12 bases separated the two germline ends. The CDR3 runs 13 residues. The germline V gene has CDR1 MNHNS and CDR2 SASEGT.

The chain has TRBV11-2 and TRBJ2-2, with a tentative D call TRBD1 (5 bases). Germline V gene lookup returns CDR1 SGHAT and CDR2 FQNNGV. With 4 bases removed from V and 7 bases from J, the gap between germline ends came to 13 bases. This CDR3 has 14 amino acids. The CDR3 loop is CASSSRVRDGELFF. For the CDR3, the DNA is TGTGCCAGCAGCTCCAGGGTTCGCGACGGGGAGCTGTTTTTT.

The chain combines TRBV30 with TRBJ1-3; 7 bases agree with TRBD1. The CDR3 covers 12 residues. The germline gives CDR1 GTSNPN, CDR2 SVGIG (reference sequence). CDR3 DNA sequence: TGTGCAGGGGGCGCGGGTGGAAACACCATATATTTT. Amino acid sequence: CAGGAGGNTIYF. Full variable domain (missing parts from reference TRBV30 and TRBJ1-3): SQTIHQWPATLVQPVGSPLSLECTVEGTSNPNLYWYRQAAGRGLQLLFYSVGIGQISSEVPQNLSASRPQDRQFILSSKKLLLSDSGFYLCAGGAGGNTIYFGEGSWLTVV.